The 27 T cell receptor beta chains below all came from one sample that was sequenced in a study of identical twins. TCRdb reprocessed the 5' RACE reads via MiXCR and lists one record per CDR3 protein. The profile covers 600,000 to 850,000 distinct CDR3 sequences, with about 20% appearing a single time and around 13% taken by the ten largest. These data are also associated with another study on T cells expressing NK-cell markers.

Sequenced: PBMCs. These receptors were taken from a woman in her late teens or twenties in good health.

The chain carries TRBV6-5 and TRBJ2-3; tentative D call: TRBD2 (6 bases). The germline gives CDR1 MNHEY, CDR2 SVGAGI. V lost 3 bases to trimming and J lost 6 bases, with 19 bases between them. The CDR3 has 16 amino acids. In DNA, the CDR3 is TGTGCCAGCAGTTATTCGGAGGGCGGCCGGAGGGATACGCAGTATTTT. Protein product: CASSYSEGGRRDTQYF.

Only a few counts were recorded for this clonotype. The J gene is TRBJ1-1, the V gene TRBV12-3 or TRBV12-4, with D perhaps TRBD1 (5 bases). This CDR3 region has 13 residues. Trimming removed 4 bases at V and 13 bases at J, with 19 bases between. The CDR3 DNA follows: TGTGCCAGCAGTTCCTCGAGGGGCTCGAAGAGTTTCTTT. Residues: CASSSSRGSKSFF.

V and J are TRBV5-1 and TRBJ2-2, with D hard to call. This CDR3 contains 15 residues. Per the germline V gene, CDR1 is SGHRS and CDR2 is YFSETQ. Trimming left V 0 bases short and J 0 bases short, with 6 bases between. The CDR3 DNA is TGCGCCAGCAGCTTGGCCGAGCCGAACACCGGGGAGCTGTTTTTT. Protein product: CASSLAEPNTGELFF.

The chain carries TRBV7-9 and TRBJ1-4, with D unclear. CDR3 length equals 12 residues. V lost 6 bases and J lost 2, with 4 bases in between. CDR1 is SEHNR, CDR2 FQNEAQ, per germline (reference sequence). CDR3 coding DNA: TGTGCCAGCAGGTGGACTAATGAAAAACTGTTTTTT. This sequence encodes CASRWTNEKLFF.

This clonotype was recorded a few times. The V and J genes are TRBV27 and TRBJ2-3; D call uncertain. V was cut by 3 bases and J by 3 bases, with 16 bases left in between. This CDR3 contains 16 residues. Looked up from germline, CDR1 is MNHEY and CDR2 is SMNVEV (reference sequence). This CDR3 reads CASSLVGALGTDTQYF. CDR3 coding DNA: TGTGCCAGCAGTTTGGTTGGCGCCCTTGGGACAGATACGCAGTATTTT.

The chain employs TRBV7-8 and TRBJ1-1; 7 bases fit TRBD1. The V gene end was trimmed by 5 bases and the J gene end by 9 bases; junction bases not matched to a gene: 9. Germline lookup yields CDR1 SGHVS and CDR2 FQNEAQ. This CDR3 spans 13 amino acids. For the CDR3, the DNA is TGTGCCAGCAGCGTGCGGACAGGCCAAAAAGCTTTCTTT. It is translated as CASSVRTGQKAFF.

This clonotype came up many times. The chain carries TRBV12-3 or TRBV12-4 and TRBJ2-1; 11 bases agree with TRBD1. Trimming took 7 bases from V and 9 from J; bases not matched to a gene: 8. The length of the CDR3 is 14 residues. CDR3 in amino acids: CASTLGQGAGEQFF. The CDR3 DNA follows: TGTGCCAGCACCCTCGGACAGGGGGCAGGTGAGCAGTTCTTC.

This chain joins TRBV12-3 or TRBV12-4 and TRBJ1-2, with D possibly matching TRBD1 (5 bases). V was trimmed by 7 bases and J by 7 bases, leaving 19 bases between them. The CDR3 loop spans 14 amino acids. CDR3: CASTRGGGDGGYTF. The CDR3 DNA reads as TGTGCCAGCACCCGCGGAGGCGGGGACGGTGGCTACACCTTC.

Only a few counts were recorded for this clonotype. V is TRBV28 and J is TRBJ1-5; D gene unclear. The CDR3 has 10 residues. From germline, CDR1 is MDHEN and CDR2 SYDVKM. With 7 bases removed from V and 6 bases from J, the gap between germline ends came to 4 bases. CDR3 in amino acids: CASNIQPQHF. CDR3 in DNA: TGTGCCAGCAATATTCAGCCCCAGCATTTT.

This chain links TRBV6-1 with TRBJ1-1, with D unclear. CDR3 length equals 15 residues. Trimming cost V 6 bases and J 3 bases, with 17 bases left between them. Germline CDR1 is MNHNS and CDR2 is SASEGT. The CDR3 nucleotides read TGTGCCAGCAGCTCCATAACGGTTTGGGACACTGAAGCTTTCTTT. It encodes CASSSITVWDTEAFF.

V and J are TRBV6-6 and TRBJ2-1; D unclear. The CDR3 consists of 13 residues. The V and J ends lost 2 bases and 9 bases respectively, with 11 bases between them. Per the germline V gene, CDR1 is MNHNY and CDR2 is SVGAGI (reference sequence). The CDR3 DNA reads as TGTGCCAGCAGTTACCCTAGAGGTTTTGAGCAGTTCTTC. Its protein is CASSYPRGFEQFF.

V and J are TRBV27 and TRBJ1-1, with TRBD1 identical over 9 bases. Trimming removed 5 bases from V and 11 bases from J; junction bases left unmatched: 9. The CDR3 is 13 amino acids. Per the germline V gene, CDR1 is MNHEY and CDR2 is SMNVEV (reference sequence). CDR3 DNA sequence: TGTGCCAGCAGTCCAGGGACAGGGAGTAAGGCTTTCTTT. Protein product: CASSPGTGSKAFF.

This clonotype was recorded a few times. This chain joins TRBV20-1 and TRBJ1-5; 9 nucleotides agree with TRBD1. The germline CDR1 and CDR2 sequences are DFQATT and SNEGSKA (reference sequence). J gave up 11 bases and V 5 bases, and 13 bases lay outside the gene matches. CDR3 size: 14 residues. DNA of the CDR3: TGCAGTGCTGGAGGACAGGGGAGAATCGGGGCCCAGCATTTT. Its translation: CSAGGQGRIGAQHF.

The sample holds a few counts of this clonotype. This chain joins TRBV29-1 and TRBJ2-3; D gene unclear. The CDR3 covers 12 residues. Trimming took 5 bases from V and 0 from J, leaving 6 bases between them. CDR1 and CDR2 from the germline V gene are SQVTM and ANQGSEA. The CDR3 is CSVSQSTDTQYF. The DNA of the CDR3 is TGCAGCGTTAGCCAGAGCACAGATACGCAGTATTTT.

This clonotype was seen a few times. V gene TRBV20-1 combines with J gene TRBJ2-1; 7 nucleotides match TRBD2. This CDR3 comprises 14 residues. Per the germline V gene, CDR1 is DFQATT and CDR2 is SNEGSKA (reference sequence). Unmatched junction bases numbered 10, after V lost 5 bases and J lost 6 bases. CDR3 sequence: CSAQRASGRNEQFF. CDR3 DNA: TGCAGTGCTCAAAGGGCTAGCGGACGCAATGAGCAGTTCTTC.

The genes are TRBV7-6 and TRBJ2-7, with a tentative D call TRBD1 (6 bases). The CDR3 spans 15 residues. CDR1 is SGHVS, CDR2 FNYEAQ, per germline. The germline V and J ends were trimmed by 1 base and 4 bases, with 14 bases remaining between them. The CDR3 loop reads CASSLDQGKGYEQYF. The CDR3 DNA sequence: TGTGCCAGCAGCTTAGATCAGGGGAAGGGTTACGAGCAGTACTTC.

This clonotype has a count of ten or more. The V call is TRBV5-1, the J call TRBJ2-3, with D uncertain. The V end lost 5 bases, the J end lost 1 base, and 11 bases lay between the germline ends. Germline V gene lookup returns CDR1 SGHRS and CDR2 YFSETQ. The CDR3 consists of 14 residues. CDR3 sequence (DNA): TGCGCCAGCAGTAGTCAGCTCGGCACAGATACGCAGTATTTT. Its protein is CASSSQLGTDTQYF.

In its sample, this clonotype was seen a few times. The chain is built from TRBV4-3 and TRBJ1-3, with D uncertain. This CDR3 comprises 16 residues. V shed 0 bases and J shed 0 bases, with 9 bases lying between them. Germline CDR1 is LGHNA and CDR2 is YSLEER. CDR3 residues: CASSQEGFFSGNTIYF. The CDR3 nucleotides are TGCGCCAGCAGCCAAGAAGGGTTCTTCTCTGGAAACACCATATATTTT.

This clonotype was seen only a few times. V is TRBV27 and J is TRBJ2-2; perhaps TRBD1 as D (5 bases). The CDR3 contains 14 residues. The V and J ends lost 5 bases and 4 bases respectively, with 11 bases between them. Germline CDR1 MNHEY, CDR2 SMNVEV (reference sequence). CDR3: CASSLQRGTGELFF. CDR3 in DNA: TGTGCCAGCAGTCTACAAAGGGGCACCGGGGAGCTGTTTTTT.

The chain recombines TRBV7-9 with TRBJ2-3, with D tentatively TRBD1 or TRBD2 (6 bases each). Deletions cut 2 bases from V and 4 bases from J, with 10 bases between. In germline, CDR1 is SEHNR, CDR2 FQNEAQ (reference sequence). This CDR3 comprises 14 residues. The CDR3 protein is CASSLQGGPDTQYF. As DNA, the CDR3 is TGTGCCAGCAGCTTACAAGGGGGGCCAGATACGCAGTATTTT.

The V call is TRBV12-3 or TRBV12-4, the J call TRBJ1-2, with TRBD1 matching 8 bases. Trimming removed 2 bases from V and 8 bases from J; junction bases left unmatched: 4. The length of the CDR3 is 13 residues. The CDR3 is CASSLQGAVGYTF. The CDR3 DNA is TGTGCCAGCAGTTTACAGGGGGCTGTGGGCTACACCTTC.

The rearrangement links TRBV5-1 to TRBJ1-1, with D maybe TRBD1 (5 bases). Trimming pared 5 bases from V and 8 bases from J, leaving 13 bases between. Germline CDR1 reads SGHRS; CDR2 reads YFSETQ. The CDR3 is made up of 12 amino acids. DNA for the CDR3: TGCGCCAGCAGAGCCACAGGAGCCGAAGCTTTCTTT. Its translation is CASRATGAEAFF.

The rearrangement uses TRBV12-3 or TRBV12-4 and TRBJ2-7; TRBD1 agrees at 9 bases. Trimming at V came to 1 base and at J to 6 bases, leaving 10 bases not matched to a gene. This CDR3 is 16 amino acids long. CDR3 region: CASSLGWGTGRVEQYF. The CDR3 coding sequence is TGTGCCAGCAGTTTAGGGTGGGGGACAGGGCGAGTCGAGCAGTACTTC.

The J gene is TRBJ2-7, the V gene TRBV6-2 or TRBV6-3; 14 bases are a match to TRBD2. Germline V gene sequence: CDR1 MNHEY, CDR2 SVGEGT. Unmatched junction bases numbered 11, after V lost 4 bases and J lost 0 bases. This CDR3 contains 19 residues. The CDR3 loop is CASSSARLAGGPGSYEQYF. In nucleotides, the CDR3 is TGTGCCAGCAGTTCGGCCAGACTAGCGGGAGGGCCGGGCTCCTACGAGCAGTACTTC.

V and J are TRBV18 and TRBJ2-3, with D unclear. The V gene's germline CDR1 is KGHSH and CDR2 LQKENI. The CDR3 is made up of 15 amino acids. The V and J ends lost 2 bases and 0 bases respectively, with 9 bases between them. The CDR3 sequence: CASSPTVTSTDTQYF. In DNA form, the CDR3 reads TGTGCCAGCTCACCAACAGTAACTAGCACAGATACGCAGTATTTT.

This clonotype has ten or more counts. The chain links TRBV20-1 to TRBJ2-7, with 7 bases fitting TRBD2. CDR1 is DFQATT and CDR2 is SNEGSKA in the germline V gene (reference sequence). V trimming: 3 bases; J trimming: 7 bases; junction bases outside the gene matches: 9. The CDR3 has 13 residues. CDR3 sequence reads: CSASSGGSWEQYF. CDR3 nucleotide sequence: TGCAGTGCTAGCTCCGGGGGGTCCTGGGAGCAGTACTTC.

The chain recombines TRBV2 with TRBJ2-7; D perhaps matches TRBD1 (6 bases). Trimming shortened V by 6 bases and J by 6 bases, and 21 bases separated the two germline ends. This CDR3 is built from 15 residues. Germline V gene sequence: CDR1 SNHLY, CDR2 FYNNEI. CDR3 sequence reads: CASRPDRLLGGEQYF. CDR3 nucleotides: TGTGCCAGCAGACCCGACAGACTTCTAGGGGGCGAGCAGTACTTC.